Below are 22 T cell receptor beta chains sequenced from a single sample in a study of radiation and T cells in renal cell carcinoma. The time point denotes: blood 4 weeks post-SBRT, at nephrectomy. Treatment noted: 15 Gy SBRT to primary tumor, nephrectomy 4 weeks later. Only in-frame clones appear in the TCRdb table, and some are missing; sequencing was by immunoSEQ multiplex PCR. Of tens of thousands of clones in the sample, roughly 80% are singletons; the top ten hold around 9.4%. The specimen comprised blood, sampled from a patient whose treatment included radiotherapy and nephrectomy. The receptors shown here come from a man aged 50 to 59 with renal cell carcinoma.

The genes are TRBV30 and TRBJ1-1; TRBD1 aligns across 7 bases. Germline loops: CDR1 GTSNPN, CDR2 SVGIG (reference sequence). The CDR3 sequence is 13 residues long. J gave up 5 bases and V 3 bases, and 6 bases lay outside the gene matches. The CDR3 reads CAWSAGGWTEAFF. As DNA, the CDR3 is TGTGCCTGGAGCGCAGGGGGGTGGACTGAAGCTTTCTTT.

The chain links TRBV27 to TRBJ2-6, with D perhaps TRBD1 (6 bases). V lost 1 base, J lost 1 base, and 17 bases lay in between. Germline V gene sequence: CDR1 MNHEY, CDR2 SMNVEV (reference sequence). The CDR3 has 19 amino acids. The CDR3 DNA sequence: TGTGCCAGCAGTTTATTGGGTTCGAGCACAGGGTCTGGGGCCAACGTCCTGACTTTC. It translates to CASSLLGSSTGSGANVLTF. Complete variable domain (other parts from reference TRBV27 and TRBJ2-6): EAQVTQNPRYLITVTGKKLTVTCSQNMNHEYMSWYRQDPGLGLRQIYYSMNVEVTDKGDVPEGYKVSRKEKRNFPLILESPSPNQTSLYFCASSLLGSSTGSGANVLTFGAGSRLTVL.

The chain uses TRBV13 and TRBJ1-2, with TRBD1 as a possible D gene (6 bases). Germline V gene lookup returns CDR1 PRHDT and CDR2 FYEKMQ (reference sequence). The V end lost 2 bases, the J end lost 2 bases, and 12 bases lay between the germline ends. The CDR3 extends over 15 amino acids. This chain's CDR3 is CASSLYGGANYGYTF. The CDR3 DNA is TGTGCCAGCAGCTTATATGGGGGGGCAAACTATGGCTACACCTTC.

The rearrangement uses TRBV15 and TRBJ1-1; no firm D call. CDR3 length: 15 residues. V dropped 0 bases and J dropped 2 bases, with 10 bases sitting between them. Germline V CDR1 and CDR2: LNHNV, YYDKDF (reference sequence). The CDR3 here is CATSRDRADNTEAFF. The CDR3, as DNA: TGTGCCACCAGCAGAGATAGGGCCGACAACACTGAAGCTTTCTTT.

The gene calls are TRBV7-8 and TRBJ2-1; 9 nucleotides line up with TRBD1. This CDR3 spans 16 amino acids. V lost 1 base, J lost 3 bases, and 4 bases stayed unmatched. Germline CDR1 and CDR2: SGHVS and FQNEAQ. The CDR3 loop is CASSLDTGGLYNEQFF. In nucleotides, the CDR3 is TGTGCCAGCAGCTTAGACACAGGGGGCCTCTACAATGAGCAGTTCTTC.

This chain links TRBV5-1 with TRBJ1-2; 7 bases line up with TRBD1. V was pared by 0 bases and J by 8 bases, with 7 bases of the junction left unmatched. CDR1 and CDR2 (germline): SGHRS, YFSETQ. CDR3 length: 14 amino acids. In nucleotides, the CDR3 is TGCGCCAGCAGCTTGGAACAGGGGCTCTACGGCTACACCTTC. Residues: CASSLEQGLYGYTF.

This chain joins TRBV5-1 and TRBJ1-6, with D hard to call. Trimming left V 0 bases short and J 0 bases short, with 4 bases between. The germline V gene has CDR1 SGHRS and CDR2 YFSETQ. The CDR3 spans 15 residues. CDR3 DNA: TGCGCCAGCAGCTTGGGGGGCTCCTATAATTCACCCCTCCACTTT. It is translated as CASSLGGSYNSPLHF.

For the CDR3, the DNA is TGTGCCAGCAGTGAAGAGGGCAGAGCTCGAAACACCATATATTTT. This encodes CASSEEGRARNTIYF. The genes are TRBV2 and TRBJ1-3, with D unresolved. CDR3 length: 15 amino acids. V shed 1 base and J shed 5 bases, with 12 bases lying between them. The germline CDR1 and CDR2 sequences are SNHLY and FYNNEI.

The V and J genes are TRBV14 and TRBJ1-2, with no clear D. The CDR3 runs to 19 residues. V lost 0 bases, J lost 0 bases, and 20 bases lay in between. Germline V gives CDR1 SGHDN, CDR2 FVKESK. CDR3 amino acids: CASSQDKNGSNNPNYGYTF. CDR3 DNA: TGTGCCAGCAGCCAAGATAAGAACGGCAGTAACAACCCTAACTATGGCTACACCTTC.

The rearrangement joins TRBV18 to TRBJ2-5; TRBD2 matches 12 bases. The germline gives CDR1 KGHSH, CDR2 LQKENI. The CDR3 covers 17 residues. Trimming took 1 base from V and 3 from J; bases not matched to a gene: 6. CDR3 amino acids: CASSPLALAGGKETQYF. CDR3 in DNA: TGTGCCAGCTCACCACTCGCACTAGCGGGAGGTAAAGAGACCCAGTACTTC. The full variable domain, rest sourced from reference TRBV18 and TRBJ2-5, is NAGVMQNPRHLVRRRGQEARLRCSPMKGHSHVYWYRQLPEEGLKFMVYLQKENIIDESGMPKERFSAEFPKEGPSILRIQQVVRGDSAAYFCASSPLALAGGKETQYFGPGTRLLVL.

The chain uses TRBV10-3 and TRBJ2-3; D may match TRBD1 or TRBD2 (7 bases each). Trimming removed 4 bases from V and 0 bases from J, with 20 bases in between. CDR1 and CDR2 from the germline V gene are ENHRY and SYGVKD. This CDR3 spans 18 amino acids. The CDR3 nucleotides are TGTGCCATCAGTGGAGCTAGCGGAGGGGGCTCTAGCACAGATACGCAGTATTTT. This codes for CAISGASGGGSSTDTQYF.

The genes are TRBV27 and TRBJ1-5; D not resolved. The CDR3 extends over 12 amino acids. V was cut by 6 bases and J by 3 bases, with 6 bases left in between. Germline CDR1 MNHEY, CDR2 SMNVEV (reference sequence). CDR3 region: CASRSNNQPQHF. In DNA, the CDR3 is TGTGCCAGCAGGAGTAACAATCAGCCCCAGCATTTT.

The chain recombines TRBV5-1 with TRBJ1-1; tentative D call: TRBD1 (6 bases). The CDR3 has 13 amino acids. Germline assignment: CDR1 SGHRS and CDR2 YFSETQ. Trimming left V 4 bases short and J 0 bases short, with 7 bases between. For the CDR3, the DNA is TGCGCCAGCAGCAGGACAGTGAACACTGAAGCTTTCTTT. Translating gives CASSRTVNTEAFF.

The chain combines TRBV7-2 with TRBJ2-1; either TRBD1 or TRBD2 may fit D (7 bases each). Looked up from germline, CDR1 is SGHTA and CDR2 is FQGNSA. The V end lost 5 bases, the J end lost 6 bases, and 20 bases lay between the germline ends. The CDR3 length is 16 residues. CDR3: CASSPQGGGFGNEQFF. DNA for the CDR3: TGTGCCAGCAGCCCGCAGGGGGGAGGGTTCGGCAATGAGCAGTTCTTC.

In DNA, the CDR3 is TGTGCCAGCAGCTTGCAGGCGGGAGGCTTGTCCGGGGAGCTGTTTTTT. It encodes CASSLQAGGLSGELFF. This chain uses TRBV7-6 with TRBJ2-2; 8 bases align to TRBD2. The ends lost 3 bases at V and 6 bases at J; junction bases unmatched: 9. Germline values: CDR1 SGHVS, CDR2 FNYEAQ. The CDR3 sequence is 16 residues long.

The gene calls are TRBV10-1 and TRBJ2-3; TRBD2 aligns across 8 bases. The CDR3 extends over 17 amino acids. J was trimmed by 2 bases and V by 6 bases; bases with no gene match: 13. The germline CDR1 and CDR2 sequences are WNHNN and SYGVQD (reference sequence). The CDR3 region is CASRNYVQRGPTDTQYF. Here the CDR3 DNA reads TGCGCCAGCAGAAACTACGTACAGCGGGGGCCCACAGATACGCAGTATTTT.

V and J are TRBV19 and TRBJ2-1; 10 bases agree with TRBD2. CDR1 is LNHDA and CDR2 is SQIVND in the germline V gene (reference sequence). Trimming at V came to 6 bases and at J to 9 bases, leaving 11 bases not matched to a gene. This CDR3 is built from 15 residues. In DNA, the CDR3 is TGTGCCAGTAGACGCGGTGACCAGCGGGAGGGTGAGCAGTTCTTC. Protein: CASRRGDQREGEQFF. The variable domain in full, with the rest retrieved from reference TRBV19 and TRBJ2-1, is DGGITQSPKYLFRKEGQNVTLSCEQNLNHDAMYWYRQDPGQGLRLIYYSQIVNDFQKGDIAEGYSVSREKKESFPLTVTSAQKNPTAFYLCASRRGDQREGEQFFGPGTRLTVL.

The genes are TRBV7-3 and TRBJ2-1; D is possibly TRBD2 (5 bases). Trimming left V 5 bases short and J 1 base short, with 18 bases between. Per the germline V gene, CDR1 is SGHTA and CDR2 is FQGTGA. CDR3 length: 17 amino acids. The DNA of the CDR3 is TGTGCCAGCAGCCAGCAGGCGGGCCAATCGTCCTACAATGAGCAGTTCTTC. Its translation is CASSQQAGQSSYNEQFF.

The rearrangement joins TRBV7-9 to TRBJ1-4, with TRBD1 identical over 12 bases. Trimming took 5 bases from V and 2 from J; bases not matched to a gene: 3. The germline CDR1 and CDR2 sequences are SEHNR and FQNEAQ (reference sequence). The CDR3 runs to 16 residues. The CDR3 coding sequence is TGTGCCAGCAGCGGGGACAGGGGGCTTACTAATGAAAAACTGTTTTTT. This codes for CASSGDRGLTNEKLFF. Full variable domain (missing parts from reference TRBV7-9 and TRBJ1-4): DTGVSQNPRHKITKRGQNVTFRCDPISEHNRLYWYRQTLGQGPEFLTYFQNEAQLEKSRLLSDRFSAERPKGSFSTLEIQRTEQGDSAMYLCASSGDRGLTNEKLFFGSGTQLSVL.

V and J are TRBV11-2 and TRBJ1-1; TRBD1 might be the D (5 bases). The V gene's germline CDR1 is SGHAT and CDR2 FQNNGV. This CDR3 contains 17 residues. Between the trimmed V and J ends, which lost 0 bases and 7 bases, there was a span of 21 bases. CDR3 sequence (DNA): TGTGCCAGCAGCTTAGATAGTCGTTTGGCGGGGAGGGGTGAAGCTTTCTTT. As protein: CASSLDSRLAGRGEAFF.

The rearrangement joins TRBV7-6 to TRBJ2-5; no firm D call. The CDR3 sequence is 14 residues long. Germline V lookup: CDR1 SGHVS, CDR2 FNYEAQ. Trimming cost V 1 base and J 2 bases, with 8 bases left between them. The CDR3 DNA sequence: TGTGCCAGCAGCTTAGGTGTTGGACAAGAGACCCAGTACTTC. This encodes CASSLGVGQETQYF.

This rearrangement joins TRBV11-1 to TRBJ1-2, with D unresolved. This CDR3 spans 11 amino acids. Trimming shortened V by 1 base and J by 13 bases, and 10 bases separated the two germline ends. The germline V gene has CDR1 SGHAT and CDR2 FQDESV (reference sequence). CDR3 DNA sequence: TGTGCCAGCAGCTTAGAATCCAATTGCACCTTC. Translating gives CASSLESNCTF.